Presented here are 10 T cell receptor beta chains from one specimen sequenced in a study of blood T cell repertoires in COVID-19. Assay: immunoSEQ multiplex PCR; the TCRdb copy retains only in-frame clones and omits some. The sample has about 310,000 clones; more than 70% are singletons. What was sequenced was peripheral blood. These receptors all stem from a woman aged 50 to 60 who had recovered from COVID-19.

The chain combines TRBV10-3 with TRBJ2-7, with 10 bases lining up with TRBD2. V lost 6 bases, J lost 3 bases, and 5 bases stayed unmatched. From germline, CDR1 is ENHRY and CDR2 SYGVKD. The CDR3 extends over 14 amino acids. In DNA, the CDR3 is TGTGCCATCAGGTCGGCTAGCGGGAGCTACGAGCAGTACTTC. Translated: CAIRSASGSYEQYF.

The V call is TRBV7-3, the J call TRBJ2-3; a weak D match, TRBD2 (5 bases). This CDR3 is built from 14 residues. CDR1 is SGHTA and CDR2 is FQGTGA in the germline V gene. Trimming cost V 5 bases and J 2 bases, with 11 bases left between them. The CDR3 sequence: CASSHGVDTDTQYF. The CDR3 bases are TGTGCCAGCAGCCACGGGGTAGACACAGATACGCAGTATTTT.

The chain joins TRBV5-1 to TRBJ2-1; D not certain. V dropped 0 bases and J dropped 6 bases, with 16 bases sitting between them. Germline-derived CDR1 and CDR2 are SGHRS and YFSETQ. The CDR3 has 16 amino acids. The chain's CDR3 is CASSLGSDFIRNEQFF. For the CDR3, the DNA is TGCGCCAGCAGCTTGGGAAGTGACTTCATTCGCAATGAGCAGTTCTTC.

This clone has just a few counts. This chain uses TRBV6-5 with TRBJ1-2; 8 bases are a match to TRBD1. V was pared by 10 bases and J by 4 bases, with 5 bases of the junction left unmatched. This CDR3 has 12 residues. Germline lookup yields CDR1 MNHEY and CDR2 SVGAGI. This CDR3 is CATATGAYGYTF. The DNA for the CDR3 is TGTGCCACCGCGACAGGGGCCTATGGCTACACCTTC.

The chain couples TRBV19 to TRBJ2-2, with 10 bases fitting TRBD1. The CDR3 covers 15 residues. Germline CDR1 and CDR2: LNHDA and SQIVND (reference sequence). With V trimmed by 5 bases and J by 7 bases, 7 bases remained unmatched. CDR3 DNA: TGTGCCAGTAGTCCGACAGGGGGCTTGATCGGGGAGCTGTTTTTT. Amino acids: CASSPTGGLIGELFF.

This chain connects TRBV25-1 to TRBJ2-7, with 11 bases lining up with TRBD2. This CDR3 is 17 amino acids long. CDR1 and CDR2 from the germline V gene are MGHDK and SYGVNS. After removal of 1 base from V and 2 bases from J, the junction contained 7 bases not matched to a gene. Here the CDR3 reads CASSEFGTSGGAYEQYF. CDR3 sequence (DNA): TGTGCCAGCAGTGAATTTGGTACTAGCGGGGGAGCCTACGAGCAGTACTTC.

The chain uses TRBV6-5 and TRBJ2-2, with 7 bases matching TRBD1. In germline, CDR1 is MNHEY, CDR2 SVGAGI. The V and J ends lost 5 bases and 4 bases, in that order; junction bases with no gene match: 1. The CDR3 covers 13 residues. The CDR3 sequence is CASSRTGTGELFF. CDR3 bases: TGTGCCAGCAGTCGGACAGGCACCGGGGAGCTGTTTTTT.

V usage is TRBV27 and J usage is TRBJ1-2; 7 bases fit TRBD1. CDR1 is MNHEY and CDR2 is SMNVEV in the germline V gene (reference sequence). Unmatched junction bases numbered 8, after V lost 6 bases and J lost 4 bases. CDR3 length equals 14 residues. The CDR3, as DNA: TGTGCCAGCAGGGCACGCGGGACAGCCTATGGCTACACCTTC. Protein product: CASRARGTAYGYTF.

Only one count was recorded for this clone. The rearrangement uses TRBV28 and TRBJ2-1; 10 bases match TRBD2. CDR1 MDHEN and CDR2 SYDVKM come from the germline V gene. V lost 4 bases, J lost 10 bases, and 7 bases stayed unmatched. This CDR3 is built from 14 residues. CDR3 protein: CASSSPSGSGEQFF. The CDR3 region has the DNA TGTGCCAGCAGTTCGCCTAGCGGGAGCGGGGAGCAGTTCTTC.

DNA for the CDR3: TGTGCCAGCAGTTACTCGCACATGGCTAGGCAGTATTTT. Translation: CASSYSHMARQYF. The chain employs TRBV6-5 and TRBJ2-3; no firm D call. The CDR3 totals 13 residues. V shed 0 bases and J shed 11 bases, with 12 bases lying between them. CDR1 and CDR2 (germline): MNHEY, SVGAGI.